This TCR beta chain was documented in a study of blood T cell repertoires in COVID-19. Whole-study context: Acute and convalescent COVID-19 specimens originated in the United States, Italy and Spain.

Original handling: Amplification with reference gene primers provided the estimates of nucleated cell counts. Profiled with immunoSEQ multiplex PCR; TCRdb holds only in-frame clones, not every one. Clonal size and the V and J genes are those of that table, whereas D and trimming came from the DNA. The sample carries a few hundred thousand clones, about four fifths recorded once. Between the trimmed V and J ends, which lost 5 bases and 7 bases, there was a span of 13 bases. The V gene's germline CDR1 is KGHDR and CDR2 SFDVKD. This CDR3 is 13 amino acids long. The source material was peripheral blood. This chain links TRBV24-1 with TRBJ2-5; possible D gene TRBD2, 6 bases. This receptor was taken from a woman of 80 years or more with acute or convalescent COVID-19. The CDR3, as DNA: TGTGCCACCAGTGTGCGGGGTGGCGGGACCCAGTACTTC. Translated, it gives CATSVRGGGTQYF.